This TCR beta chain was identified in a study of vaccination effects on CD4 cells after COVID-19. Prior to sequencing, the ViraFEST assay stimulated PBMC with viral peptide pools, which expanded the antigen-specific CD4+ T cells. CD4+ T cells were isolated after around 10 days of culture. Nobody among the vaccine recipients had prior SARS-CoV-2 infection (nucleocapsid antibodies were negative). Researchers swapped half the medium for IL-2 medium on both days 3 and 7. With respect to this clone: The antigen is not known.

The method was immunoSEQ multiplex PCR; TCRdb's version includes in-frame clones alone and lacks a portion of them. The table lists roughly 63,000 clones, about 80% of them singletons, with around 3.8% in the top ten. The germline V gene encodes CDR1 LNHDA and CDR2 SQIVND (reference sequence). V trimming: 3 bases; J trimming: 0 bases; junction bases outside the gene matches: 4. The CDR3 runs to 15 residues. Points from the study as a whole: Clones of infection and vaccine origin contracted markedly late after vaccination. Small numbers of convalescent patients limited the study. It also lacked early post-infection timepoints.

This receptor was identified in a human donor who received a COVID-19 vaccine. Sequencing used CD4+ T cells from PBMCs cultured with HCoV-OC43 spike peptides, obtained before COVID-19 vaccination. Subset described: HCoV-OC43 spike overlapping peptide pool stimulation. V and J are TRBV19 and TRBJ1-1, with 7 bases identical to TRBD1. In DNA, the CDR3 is TGTGCCAGTAGTATCCGGGACAGCGTGAACACTGAAGCTTTCTTT. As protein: CASSIRDSVNTEAFF.